This T cell receptor beta chain was captured by sequencing in a study of T-cell memory formation after mild COVID-19. TCRdb fed the 5' RACE reads into MiXCR, producing one record per CDR3 protein. The sample contains approximately 400,000 distinct CDR3 sequences, 24% of which appear only once. The TCR originated in an adult woman who had mild COVID-19 (a few samples of this study predate the infection). Cell type and time point are not known. The specimen was PBMCs or a T cell subset sorted from them (not recorded which).

CDR3 DNA sequence: TGTGCCAGCAGAGGGGGACAGGGTTCTTTGGAGACCCAGTACTTC. It yields the protein CASRGGQGSLETQYF. The chain employs TRBV6-6 and TRBJ2-5; 9 nucleotides line up with TRBD1. Germline CDR1 is MNHNY and CDR2 is SVGAGI (reference sequence). The CDR3 is 15 residues long. V lost 6 bases to trimming and J lost 5 bases; unmatched junction nucleotides: 10.